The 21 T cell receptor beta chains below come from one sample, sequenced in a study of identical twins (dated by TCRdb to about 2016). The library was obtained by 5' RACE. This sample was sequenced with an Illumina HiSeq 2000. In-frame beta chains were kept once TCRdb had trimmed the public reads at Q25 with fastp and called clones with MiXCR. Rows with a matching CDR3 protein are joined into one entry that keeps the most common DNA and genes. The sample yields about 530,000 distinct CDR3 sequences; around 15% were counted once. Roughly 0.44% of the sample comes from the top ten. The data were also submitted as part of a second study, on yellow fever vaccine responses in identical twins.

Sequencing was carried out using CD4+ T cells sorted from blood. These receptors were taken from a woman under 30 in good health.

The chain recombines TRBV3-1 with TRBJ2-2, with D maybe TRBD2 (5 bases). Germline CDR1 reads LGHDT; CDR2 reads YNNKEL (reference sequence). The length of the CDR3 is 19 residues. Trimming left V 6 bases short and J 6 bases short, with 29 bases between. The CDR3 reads CASSPPTITRGLRAGELFF. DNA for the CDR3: TGTGCCAGCAGTCCCCCCACAATAACTCGAGGTTTGCGGGCCGGGGAGCTGTTTTTT.

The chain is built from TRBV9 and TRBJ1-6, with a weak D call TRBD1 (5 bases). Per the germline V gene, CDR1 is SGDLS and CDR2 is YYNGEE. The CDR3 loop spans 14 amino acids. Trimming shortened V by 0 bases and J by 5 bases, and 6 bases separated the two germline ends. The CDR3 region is CASSVGGNNSPLHF. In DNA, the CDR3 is TGTGCCAGCAGCGTAGGGGGGAATAATTCACCCCTCCACTTT. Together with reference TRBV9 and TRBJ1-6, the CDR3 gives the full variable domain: DSGVTQTPKHLITATGQRVTLRCSPRSGDLSVYWYQQSLDQGLQFLIQYYNGEERAKGNILERFSAQQFPDLHSELNLSSLELGDSALYFCASSVGGNNSPLHFGNGTRLTVT.

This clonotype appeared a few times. CDR3 DNA sequence: TGTGCTAGTGGTTTGGTTTTGGACGGCAAGGGGGCCATGAACACTGAAGCTTTCTTT. Its protein is CASGLVLDGKGAMNTEAFF. The chain has TRBV12-5 and TRBJ1-1; 7 positions agree with TRBD1. Unmatched junction bases numbered 13, after V lost 0 bases and J lost 0 bases. Germline CDR1 LGHNT, CDR2 FRNRAP. This CDR3 comprises 19 residues.

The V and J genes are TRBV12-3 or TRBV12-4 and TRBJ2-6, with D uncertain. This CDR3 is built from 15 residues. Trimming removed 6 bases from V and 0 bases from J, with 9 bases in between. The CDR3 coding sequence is TGTGCCAGCAGCAAAGGGAACTCTGGGGCCAACGTCCTGACTTTC. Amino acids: CASSKGNSGANVLTF.

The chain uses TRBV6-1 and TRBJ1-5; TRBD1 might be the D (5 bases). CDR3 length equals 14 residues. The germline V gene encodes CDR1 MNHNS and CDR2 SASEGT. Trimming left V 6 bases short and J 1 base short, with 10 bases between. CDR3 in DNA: TGTGCCAGCAGGGACCGGGACAGCAATCAGCCCCAGCATTTT. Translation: CASRDRDSNQPQHF.

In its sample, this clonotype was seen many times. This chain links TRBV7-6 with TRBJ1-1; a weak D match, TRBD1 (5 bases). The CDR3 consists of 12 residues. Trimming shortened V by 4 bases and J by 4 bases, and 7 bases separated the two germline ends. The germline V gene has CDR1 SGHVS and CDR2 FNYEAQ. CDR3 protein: CASSSGITEAFF. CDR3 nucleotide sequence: TGTGCCAGCAGCTCAGGGATCACTGAAGCTTTCTTT.

CDR3 coding DNA: TGTGCCAGCAGTCGCCCCCGGGTGGATAATTCGGAGACCCAGTACTTC. Protein sequence: CASSRPRVDNSETQYF. The chain links TRBV25-1 to TRBJ2-5; D uncertain. The CDR3 length is 16 residues. Germline CDR1 reads MGHDK; CDR2 reads SYGVNS. The V gene lost 5 bases and the J gene lost 5 bases, with 21 bases spanning the gap.

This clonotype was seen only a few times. The CDR3 protein is CASESSIRTYEQYV. CDR3 DNA: TGTGCCAGCGAAAGCAGTATCCGAACCTACGAGCAGTACGTC. This chain uses TRBV12-3 or TRBV12-4 with TRBJ2-7, with D unclear. This CDR3 region has 14 residues. With 8 bases removed from V and 2 bases from J, the gap between germline ends came to 16 bases.

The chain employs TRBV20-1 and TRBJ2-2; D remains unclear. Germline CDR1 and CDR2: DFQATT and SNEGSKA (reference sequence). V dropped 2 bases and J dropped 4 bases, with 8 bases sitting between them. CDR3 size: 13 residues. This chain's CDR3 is CSARSASTGELFF. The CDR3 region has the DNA TGCAGTGCTAGATCGGCCAGCACCGGGGAGCTGTTTTTT.

This CDR3 reads CATRAGRATGELFF. DNA for the CDR3: TGCGCCACCCGGGCCGGAAGGGCCACCGGGGAGCTGTTTTTT. J is TRBJ2-2 and V is TRBV5-1; D gene uncertain. The germline V gene encodes CDR1 SGHRS and CDR2 YFSETQ. With 9 bases removed from V and 4 bases from J, the gap between germline ends came to 16 bases. The length of the CDR3 is 14 residues.

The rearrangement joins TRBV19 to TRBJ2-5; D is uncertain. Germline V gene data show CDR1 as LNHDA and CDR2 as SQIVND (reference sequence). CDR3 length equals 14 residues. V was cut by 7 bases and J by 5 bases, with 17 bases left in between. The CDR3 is CASKDSRNRETQYF. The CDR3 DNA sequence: TGTGCCAGTAAGGATAGTCGGAACCGGGAGACCCAGTACTTC.

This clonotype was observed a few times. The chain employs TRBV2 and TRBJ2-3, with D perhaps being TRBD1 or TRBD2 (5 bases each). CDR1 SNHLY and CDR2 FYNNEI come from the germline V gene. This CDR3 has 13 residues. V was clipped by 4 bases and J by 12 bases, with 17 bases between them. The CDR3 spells CASSGTGTMIQYF. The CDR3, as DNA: TGTGCCAGCAGTGGTACCGGGACCATGATCCAGTATTTT.

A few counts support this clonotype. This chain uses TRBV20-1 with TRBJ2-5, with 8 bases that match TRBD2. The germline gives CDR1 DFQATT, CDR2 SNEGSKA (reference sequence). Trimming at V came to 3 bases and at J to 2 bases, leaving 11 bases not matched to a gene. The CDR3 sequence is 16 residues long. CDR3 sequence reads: CSARILSGGVQETQYF. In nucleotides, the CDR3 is TGCAGTGCTAGGATTCTAAGCGGGGGAGTACAAGAGACCCAGTACTTC.

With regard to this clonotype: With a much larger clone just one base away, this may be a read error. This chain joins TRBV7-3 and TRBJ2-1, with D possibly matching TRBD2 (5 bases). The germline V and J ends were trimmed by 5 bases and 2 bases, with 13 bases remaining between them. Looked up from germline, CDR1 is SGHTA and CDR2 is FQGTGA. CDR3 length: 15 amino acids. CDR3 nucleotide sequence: TGTGCCAGCAGCAAGAGCCAGGAGGCCTACAATGAGCAGTTCTTC. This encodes CASSKSQEAYNEQFF.

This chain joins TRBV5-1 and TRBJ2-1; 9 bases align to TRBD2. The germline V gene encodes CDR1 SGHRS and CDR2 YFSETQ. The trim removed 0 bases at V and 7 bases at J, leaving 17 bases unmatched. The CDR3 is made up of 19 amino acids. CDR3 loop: CASSLVSFRGGGQANEQFF. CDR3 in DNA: TGCGCCAGCAGCTTGGTTTCTTTTCGCGGGGGGGGCCAGGCGAATGAGCAGTTCTTC. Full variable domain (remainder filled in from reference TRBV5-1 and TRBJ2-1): KAGVTQTPRYLIKTRGQQVTLSCSPISGHRSVSWYQQTPGQGLQFLFEYFSETQRNKGNFPGRFSGRQFSNSRSEMNVSTLELGDSALYLCASSLVSFRGGGQANEQFFGPGTRLTVL.

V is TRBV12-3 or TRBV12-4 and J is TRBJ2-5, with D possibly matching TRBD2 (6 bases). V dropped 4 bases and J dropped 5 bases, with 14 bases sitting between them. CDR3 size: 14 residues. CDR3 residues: CASSSSRGWETQYF. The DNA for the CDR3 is TGTGCCAGCAGTTCCTCGCGGGGCTGGGAGACCCAGTACTTC.

The CDR3 here is CASSLGGTYTGELFF. CDR3 sequence (DNA): TGCGCCAGCAGCTTGGGTGGGACCTACACCGGGGAGCTGTTTTTT. This chain joins TRBV5-1 and TRBJ2-2; either TRBD1 or TRBD2 may supply D (5 bases each). The CDR3 consists of 15 residues. CDR1 SGHRS and CDR2 YFSETQ come from the germline V gene. The ends were cut back, 0 bases at V and 3 bases at J, with 9 bases in the middle.

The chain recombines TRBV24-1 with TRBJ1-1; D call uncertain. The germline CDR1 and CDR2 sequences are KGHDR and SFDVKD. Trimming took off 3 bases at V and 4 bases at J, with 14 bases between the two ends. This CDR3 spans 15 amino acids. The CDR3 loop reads CATSDGRAPVTEAFF. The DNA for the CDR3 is TGTGCCACCAGTGATGGACGGGCCCCAGTCACTGAAGCTTTCTTT.

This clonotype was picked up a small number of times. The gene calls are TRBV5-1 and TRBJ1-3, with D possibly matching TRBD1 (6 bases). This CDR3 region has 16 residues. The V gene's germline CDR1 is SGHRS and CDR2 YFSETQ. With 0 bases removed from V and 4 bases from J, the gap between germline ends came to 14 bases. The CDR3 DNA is TGCGCCAGCAGCTTGGGAGGGGGGACTCAAGGAAACACCATATATTTT. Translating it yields CASSLGGGTQGNTIYF.

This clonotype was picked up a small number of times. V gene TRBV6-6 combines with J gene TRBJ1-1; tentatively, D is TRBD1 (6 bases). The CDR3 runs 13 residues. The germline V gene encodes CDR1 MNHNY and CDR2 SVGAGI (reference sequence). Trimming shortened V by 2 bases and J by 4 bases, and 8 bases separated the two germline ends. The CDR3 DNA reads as TGTGCCAGCAGTTACGGGGGGGCCACTGAAGCTTTCTTT. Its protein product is CASSYGGATEAFF.

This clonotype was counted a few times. The CDR3 protein is CSVEDKGSGAKNIQYF. The DNA for the CDR3 is TGCAGCGTTGAAGATAAGGGGTCGGGAGCCAAAAACATTCAGTACTTC. This chain connects TRBV29-1 to TRBJ2-4, with D maybe TRBD1 (5 bases). CDR1 and CDR2 from the germline V gene are SQVTM and ANQGSEA. The CDR3 is 16 residues long. Trimming shortened V by 0 bases and J by 0 bases, and 12 bases separated the two germline ends.